One and the same sample provided the 17 T cell receptor beta chains below, sequenced in a study of T cells in Graves' hyperthyroidism and ophthalmopathy. The CDR3 regions of TCR beta were amplified from RNA transcripts. TCR CDR3 underwent first-round RT-PCR with the HTBI primer set. TCRdb re-analysed the multiplex PCR reads in MiXCR, keeping a single row per CDR3 protein. Among 110,000 to 150,000 distinct CDR3 sequences listed, less than 25% were seen once. Material for sequencing was blood. The receptors originated from a woman between 45 and 65 years old with Graves' hyperthyroidism that later progressed to Graves' ophthalmopathy.

DNA of the CDR3: TGTGCCAGCAGACCGACGGCCTTCAGCGGGGGAATCCAAGAGACCCAGTACTTC. Protein sequence: CASRPTAFSGGIQETQYF. The chain employs TRBV2 and TRBJ2-5; 8 bases fit TRBD2. Germline V gene lookup returns CDR1 SNHLY and CDR2 FYNNEI. The CDR3 sequence is 18 residues long. Unmatched junction bases numbered 16, after V lost 6 bases and J lost 1 base. Full variable domain (outside the CDR3, taken from reference TRBV2 and TRBJ2-5): EPEVTQTPSHQVTQMGQEVILRCVPISNHLYFYWYRQILGQKVEFLVSFYNNEISEKSEIFDDQFSVERPDGSNFTLKIRSTKLEDSAMYFCASRPTAFSGGIQETQYFGPGTRLLVL.

This clonotype was seen at least ten times. The chain combines TRBV15 with TRBJ1-1; D is possibly TRBD1 (6 bases). V was trimmed by 0 bases and J by 4 bases, leaving 6 bases between them. CDR3 length equals 13 residues. Per germline, CDR1 LNHNV and CDR2 YYDKDF (reference sequence). CDR3 sequence (DNA): TGTGCCACCAGCAGAGAAGGGGGCACTGAAGCTTTCTTT. Translated, it gives CATSREGGTEAFF.

The CDR3: CASSLLAKSYNEQFF. DNA for the CDR3: TGTGCCAGCAGCCTACTAGCGAAATCCTACAATGAGCAGTTCTTC. The chain carries TRBV28 and TRBJ2-1, with 7 bases aligning to TRBD2. The V segment lost 6 bases and the J segment 1 base; nucleotides outside the gene matches: 6. Germline CDR1 reads MDHEN; CDR2 reads SYDVKM. The CDR3 contains 15 residues. Looking up the rest from reference TRBV28 and TRBJ2-1 gives the full variable domain: DVKVTQSSRYLVKRTGEKVFLECVQDMDHENMFWYRQDPGLGLRLIYFSYDVKMKEKGDIPEGYSVSREKKERFSLILESASTNQTSMYLCASSLLAKSYNEQFFGPGTRLTVL.

The gene calls are TRBV6-1 and TRBJ1-5, with D possibly matching TRBD1 (5 bases). This CDR3 is 15 amino acids long. The V and J ends lost 6 bases and 6 bases respectively, with 18 bases between them. CDR1 is MNHNS, CDR2 SASEGT, per germline. For the CDR3, the DNA is TGTGCCAGCAGGCGGGACCCACTGGGGCGTCAGCCCCAGCATTTT. Protein sequence: CASRRDPLGRQPQHF.

Ten or more counts support this clonotype. V gene TRBV5-6 combines with J gene TRBJ1-2; 8 bases agree with TRBD1. The V gene's germline CDR1 is SGHDT and CDR2 YYEEEE. Trimming took 7 bases from V and 3 from J; bases not matched to a gene: 14. This CDR3 contains 16 residues. The CDR3 DNA reads TGTGCCAGCTCCGGGATCCGGGACAGGTCGCACTATGGCTACACCTTC. Translation gives CASSGIRDRSHYGYTF.

This clonotype was found many times. The chain recombines TRBV11-2 with TRBJ2-3; 8 bases match TRBD2. Germline values: CDR1 SGHAT, CDR2 FQNNGV. The trim removed 5 bases at V and 3 bases at J, leaving 13 bases unmatched. The CDR3 length is 17 residues. The CDR3 region has the DNA TGTGCCAGCAGCCCGGGAGGGGCAGGCACTGGAACAGATACGCAGTATTTT. Encoded protein: CASSPGGAGTGTDTQYF.

The V call is TRBV2, the J call TRBJ2-5; D ambiguous. The germline CDR1 and CDR2 sequences are SNHLY and FYNNEI. The CDR3 totals 13 residues. V dropped 4 bases and J dropped 0 bases, with 6 bases sitting between them. In nucleotides, the CDR3 is TGTGCCAGCAGTGGAGAGTACCAAGAGACCCAGTACTTC. Translating gives CASSGEYQETQYF.

This clonotype was picked up many times. This chain joins TRBV28 and TRBJ2-3; 9 bases map to TRBD1. The junction had 3 bases not matched to a gene; V was cut back by 6 bases and J by 5 bases. Germline CDR1 is MDHEN and CDR2 is SYDVKM. The CDR3 length is 13 residues. CDR3: CASRGQGRDTQYF. CDR3 DNA sequence: TGTGCCAGCAGGGGACAGGGAAGAGATACGCAGTATTTT.

V is TRBV5-1 and J is TRBJ2-1; 11 bases line up with TRBD2. Looked up from germline, CDR1 is SGHRS and CDR2 is YFSETQ. CDR3 length: 15 amino acids. The V segment lost 6 bases and the J segment 7 bases; nucleotides outside the gene matches: 9. The CDR3 spells CASTELAGVQNEQFF. In DNA form, the CDR3 reads TGCGCCAGCACCGAACTAGCGGGAGTACAGAATGAGCAGTTCTTC.

The sample holds many counts of this clonotype. The rearrangement uses TRBV3-1 and TRBJ2-2; D is ambiguous. Looked up from germline, CDR1 is LGHDT and CDR2 is YNNKEL (reference sequence). The V end was cut by 0 bases, the J end by 5 bases, with 10 bases between. The CDR3 spans 15 residues. CDR3 sequence: CASSQDRRPTGELFF. CDR3 DNA sequence: TGTGCCAGCAGCCAAGATCGCAGACCAACCGGGGAGCTGTTTTTT.

The CDR3 protein is CSARDPSGSSYEQYF. The CDR3 DNA reads as TGCAGTGCTAGAGACCCTAGCGGGAGCTCCTACGAGCAGTACTTC. The V call is TRBV20-1, the J call TRBJ2-7; 10 bases are shared with TRBD2. Germline V lookup: CDR1 DFQATT, CDR2 SNEGSKA (reference sequence). The V segment lost 0 bases and the J segment 0 bases; nucleotides outside the gene matches: 2. This CDR3 comprises 15 residues.

Many counts were recorded for this clonotype. The chain combines TRBV20-1 with TRBJ2-1, with 8 bases matching TRBD2. This CDR3 region has 15 residues. Germline V gene data show CDR1 as DFQATT and CDR2 as SNEGSKA (reference sequence). After removal of 1 base from V and 7 bases from J, the junction contained 9 bases not matched to a gene. The CDR3: CSARGGLAGRNEQFF. The CDR3 coding sequence is TGCAGTGCTAGAGGCGGCCTAGCGGGTCGGAATGAGCAGTTCTTC.

The V call is TRBV7-6, the J call TRBJ2-1; D is uncertain. The V end was cut by 5 bases, the J end by 7 bases, with 6 bases between. CDR1 SGHVS and CDR2 FNYEAQ come from the germline V gene. CDR3 length: 11 amino acids. CDR3 nucleotides: TGTGCCAGCAGCATGAATAATGAGCAGTTCTTC. This translates into CASSMNNEQFF.

This clonotype was seen many times. The V gene is TRBV20-1, the J gene TRBJ2-7; 7 positions match TRBD2. The CDR3 is 14 residues long. The germline CDR1 and CDR2 sequences are DFQATT and SNEGSKA (reference sequence). J was trimmed by 3 bases and V by 0 bases; bases with no gene match: 5. CDR3 nucleotides: TGCAGTGCTAGAGATTGGGGGGAGGGCTACGAGCAGTACTTC. It yields the protein CSARDWGEGYEQYF.

The J gene is TRBJ2-7, the V gene TRBV2; the match to TRBD2 covers 14 bases. J lost 5 bases, V lost 6 bases, and 9 bases had no gene match. The CDR3 has 16 residues. Germline CDR1 SNHLY, CDR2 FYNNEI. Here the CDR3 DNA reads TGTGCCAGCAGAAAACCGGGACTAGCGGGAGCCAACGAGCAGTACTTC. Residues: CASRKPGLAGANEQYF.

In its sample, this clonotype was seen many times. The rearrangement links TRBV3-1 to TRBJ2-7; a possible D gene is TRBD1 (6 bases). Germline loops: CDR1 LGHDT, CDR2 YNNKEL (reference sequence). This CDR3 is 16 amino acids long. Between the trimmed V and J ends, which lost 3 bases and 0 bases, there was a span of 15 bases. The CDR3 sequence is CASSHGTGFSSYEQYF. The CDR3 nucleotides are TGTGCCAGCAGCCACGGAACAGGGTTCTCCTCCTACGAGCAGTACTTC.

CDR3 nucleotide sequence: TGTGCCAGCAGTTACTTTGTCAGCGGCCAAGAGACCCAGTACTTC. It translates to CASSYFVSGQETQYF. This chain joins TRBV6-5 and TRBJ2-5, with a tentative D call TRBD2 (5 bases). V was cut by 1 base and J by 1 base, with 10 bases left in between. The CDR3 sequence is 15 residues long. The germline V gene has CDR1 MNHEY and CDR2 SVGAGI.